The entry below gives a single T cell receptor beta chain sequence along with its context. Its antigen remains unknown. The authors made each sample's cDNA in eight separate reactions. TCRdb re-analyzed the 5' RACE reads; it lists each CDR3 protein once, without DNA. The sample shows 300,000 to 450,000 distinct CDR3 sequences, and just over 2.5% sits with its ten largest clones. The CDR3 runs 17 residues. Germline CDR1 is KGHSH and CDR2 is LQKENI. It was from whole blood, with no T cell sorting, that total RNA was isolated. The data are from a study of monozygotic twins with inflammatory bowel disease. Whole-study findings and limits: Resolution of different T cell subtypes was not achieved. Patients got different immunosuppressive treatments, which may have made their repertoires more variable.

The sample was blood. The clonotype comes from a human donor with ulcerative colitis or Crohn's disease, or a healthy co-twin of an affected twin (not recorded which). The chain combines TRBV18 with TRBJ2-7; TCRdb names TRBD2, which stays unverified in the absence of DNA. The CDR3 reads CASSPPGSGGARYEQYF.